A single sample is the source of the 18 T cell receptor beta chains below, sequenced in a study of T cells expressing NK-cell markers. TCRdb derives one entry per CDR3 protein from the 5' RACE reads, leaving out DNA. This listing includes roughly 390,000 distinct CDR3 sequences. Specimen: blood T cells: a sorted CD56 or NKG2C T cell subset, CD4+ or CD8+ T cells, or bulk PBMC T cells (not recorded which). Receptor source: a man aged 18 to 69 in good health.

The chain employs TRBV4-1 and TRBJ2-2; the TRBD1 assignment by TCRdb is unverifiable without DNA. CDR1 is MGHRA and CDR2 is YSYEKL in the germline V gene. This CDR3 comprises 15 residues. The CDR3 is CASSRPGQGHGELFF.

The rearrangement uses TRBV2 and TRBJ2-2; without DNA, the TCRdb call of TRBD2 cannot be checked. From germline, CDR1 is SNHLY and CDR2 FYNNEI. CDR3 size: 16 residues. The CDR3 here is CASSGLAGPTGGELFF.

The chain recombines TRBV20-1 with TRBJ2-1; as DNA is missing, the TRBD1 call by TCRdb cannot be tested. This CDR3 has 12 amino acids. Germline-derived CDR1 and CDR2 are DFQATT and SNEGSKA (reference sequence). CDR3 sequence reads: CSARGYPGEQFF.

The genes are TRBV29-1 and TRBJ2-1; TCRdb's assignment of TRBD1 cannot be checked, as there is no DNA. There are 12 residues in the CDR3. In germline, CDR1 is SQVTM, CDR2 ANQGSEA. CDR3 residues: CSVRTGYNEQFF.

V and J are TRBV29-1 and TRBJ2-3; the D gene TCRdb calls, TRBD2, cannot be checked with no DNA. The CDR3 consists of 15 residues. CDR1 is SQVTM, CDR2 ANQGSEA, per germline. The CDR3 spells CSAGGPRGGTDTQYF.

The V gene is TRBV12-3 or TRBV12-4, the J gene TRBJ1-5; TCRdb's assignment of TRBD1 cannot be checked, as there is no DNA. The CDR3 loop spans 18 amino acids. CDR3 sequence reads: CASSLKAGTGFSNQPQHF.

The V and J genes are TRBV28 and TRBJ2-3; checking the TCRdb D call of TRBD2 is not possible without DNA. The CDR3 contains 14 residues. Germline V gene lookup returns CDR1 MDHEN and CDR2 SYDVKM. This chain's CDR3 is CAARSSGGARGQYF.

The chain uses TRBV12-5 and TRBJ2-1. This CDR3 comprises 17 residues. CDR1 and CDR2 from the germline V gene are LGHNT and FRNRAP. CDR3 residues: CASGLGRGRGSYNEQFF.

The rearrangement uses TRBV7-9 and TRBJ1-1; no DNA is available, so the TRBD1 call from TCRdb remains unchecked. This CDR3 has 15 residues. The germline V gene encodes CDR1 SEHNR and CDR2 FQNEAQ (reference sequence). The CDR3 protein is CASSLLGQGNTEAFF.

The chain links TRBV5-1 to TRBJ1-6. Germline assignment: CDR1 SGHRS and CDR2 YFSETQ. The CDR3 totals 16 residues. CDR3 sequence reads: CASSPGVEGRRSPLHF. The full variable domain, with the rest looked up from reference TRBV5-1 and TRBJ1-6, is KAGVTQTPRYLIKTRGQQVTLSCSPISGHRSVSWYQQTPGQGLQFLFEYFSETQRNKGNFPGRFSGRQFSNSRSEMNVSTLELGDSALYLCASSPGVEGRRSPLHFGNGTRLTVT.

V usage is TRBV5-6 and J usage is TRBJ1-1; TCRdb gives TRBD1 as the D gene, but with no DNA this cannot be confirmed. Germline V CDR1 and CDR2: SGHDT, YYEEEE. The CDR3 is 14 amino acids. CDR3 amino acids: CASSLEGTPRKAFF.

The chain couples TRBV7-2 to TRBJ1-6; TCRdb names TRBD1, which stays unverified in the absence of DNA. The germline V gene encodes CDR1 SGHTA and CDR2 FQGNSA. The CDR3 is 14 amino acids. CDR3 sequence: CASSSDRGVSPLHF.

The chain uses TRBV4-2 and TRBJ2-3; there is no DNA to check the TCRdb D call of TRBD1. The CDR3 runs 13 residues. Germline V CDR1 and CDR2: LGHNA, YNFKEQ. CDR3 region: CASNWGDTDTQYF.

The chain joins TRBV5-1 to TRBJ2-1; TCRdb proposes TRBD2, but this gene call is untestable without DNA. Germline assignment: CDR1 SGHRS and CDR2 YFSETQ. The length of the CDR3 is 15 residues. The CDR3: CASSRGLANYNEQFF. Full variable domain (remainder filled in from reference TRBV5-1 and TRBJ2-1): KAGVTQTPRYLIKTRGQQVTLSCSPISGHRSVSWYQQTPGQGLQFLFEYFSETQRNKGNFPGRFSGRQFSNSRSEMNVSTLELGDSALYLCASSRGLANYNEQFFGPGTRLTVL.

The rearrangement uses TRBV28 and TRBJ2-7; TCRdb calls TRBD2, which cannot be checked without DNA. This CDR3 has 14 residues. CDR1 and CDR2 (germline): MDHEN, SYDVKM. The CDR3 sequence is CASSSLAVTEEQYF.

V usage is TRBV18 and J usage is TRBJ1-6; TCRdb selects TRBD1, and the lack of DNA leaves this call unchecked. The CDR3 is 16 amino acids. Germline V gives CDR1 KGHSH, CDR2 LQKENI. CDR3 residues: CASSPSAGTRKSPLHF.

The genes are TRBV6-1 and TRBJ1-1; TCRdb names TRBD1, which stays unverified in the absence of DNA. The CDR3 loop spans 15 amino acids. Germline CDR1 reads MNHNS; CDR2 reads SASEGT. The CDR3 reads CASSESGTGNTEAFF.

The rearrangement links TRBV14 to TRBJ2-1; the D gene TCRdb calls, TRBD1, cannot be checked with no DNA. The CDR3 runs to 12 residues. The V gene's germline CDR1 is SGHDN and CDR2 FVKESK. CDR3 protein: CASSVWGGEQFF.